These T cell receptor beta chains were read from a single sample in a study of T-cell reconstitution after alpha-beta-depleted transplantation in children. TCRdb ran MiXCR on the PCR reads and lists one entry per CDR3 protein. Of 250,000 to 300,000 distinct CDR3 sequences listed, 9.9% are singletons. The sample in question was PBMCs from the stem cell graft donor, obtained from the stem cell graft. These receptors originate from a human donor who donated a stem cell graft to a child with SCID. CDR3s include the opening cysteine and the closing phenylalanine or tryptophan. Each record gives: CDR3 length, J gene, clone size, V gene, D gene, CDR3 DNA, CDR3 protein. D genes are given only for firm matches. Clone size is not always given. Where it is, it says once, few, many or a class for expanded clones.

len: 15; j_gene: TRBJ1-5; abundance: .; v_gene: TRBV5-6; d_gene: TRBD1; CDR3nt: TGTGCCAGCAGCACGGGGGGACAGGGTAACCAGCCCCAGCATTTT; CDR3aa: CASSTGGQGNQPQHF
len: 15; j_gene: TRBJ2-3; abundance: few; v_gene: TRBV12-3/TRBV12-4; d_gene: TRBD1; CDR3nt: TGTGCCAGCAGTCCACCGGGACAGGTCACAGATACGCAGTATTTT; CDR3aa: CASSPPGQVTDTQYF
len: 15; j_gene: TRBJ2-2; abundance: .; v_gene: TRBV5-1; d_gene: TRBD2; CDR3nt: TGCGCCAGCAGCCCAGGACTAGCGGACACCGGGGAGCTGTTTTTT; CDR3aa: CASSPGLADTGELFF
len: 14; j_gene: TRBJ2-1; abundance: few; v_gene: TRBV20-1; d_gene: .; CDR3nt: TGCAGTGCTAGAGATAGGGGTTGGGCGGTTGGGCAGTTCTTC; CDR3aa: CSARDRGWAVGQFF
len: 16; j_gene: TRBJ2-7; abundance: .; v_gene: TRBV7-9; d_gene: TRBD2; CDR3nt: TGTGCCAGCAGCTTCAGGAGGGACGGGACTAGCTACGAGCAGTACTTC; CDR3aa: CASSFRRDGTSYEQYF
len: 13; j_gene: TRBJ1-1; abundance: many; v_gene: TRBV3-1; d_gene: .; CDR3nt: TGTGCCAGCAGCCAAATGGGGGACACTGAAGCTTTCTTT; CDR3aa: CASSQMGDTEAFF
len: 15; j_gene: TRBJ1-2; abundance: few; v_gene: TRBV4-2; d_gene: .; CDR3nt: TGTGCCAGCAGCCAAGATCGAGACAACCCCTATGGCTACACCTTC; CDR3aa: CASSQDRDNPYGYTF
len: 14; j_gene: TRBJ1-6; abundance: medium-sized; v_gene: TRBV12-3/TRBV12-4; d_gene: .; CDR3nt: TGTGCCAGCAGTTTGGGGGGATCAAATTCACCCCTCCACTTT; CDR3aa: CASSLGGSNSPLHF
len: 15; j_gene: TRBJ2-7; abundance: .; v_gene: TRBV6-5; d_gene: .; CDR3nt: TGTGCCAGCAGTTACTGGGGGTCGGGAACCTACGAGCAGTACTTC; CDR3aa: CASSYWGSGTYEQYF
len: 17; j_gene: TRBJ2-5; abundance: .; v_gene: TRBV9; d_gene: .; CDR3nt: TGTGCCAGCAGCGTAGACGGTACCCACAGGGAGCAAGAGACCCAGTACTTC; CDR3aa: CASSVDGTHREQETQYF
len: 15; j_gene: TRBJ1-1; abundance: few; v_gene: TRBV15; d_gene: .; CDR3nt: TGTGCCACCAGCCTCGGGGCGAGGGACCGCACTGAAGCTTTCTTT; CDR3aa: CATSLGARDRTEAFF
len: 13; j_gene: TRBJ2-3; abundance: few; v_gene: TRBV7-9; d_gene: .; CDR3nt: TGTGCCAGCAGCGTTAGTAGCGCAGATACGCAGTATTTT; CDR3aa: CASSVSSADTQYF
len: 21; j_gene: TRBJ2-1; abundance: many; v_gene: TRBV6-2/TRBV6-3; d_gene: TRBD2; CDR3nt: TGTGCCAGCAGTTACTCCTTGCCCCTAGCGGGGTCACCGCCCTCCTACAATGAGCAGTTCTTC; CDR3aa: CASSYSLPLAGSPPSYNEQFF
len: 16; j_gene: TRBJ2-7; abundance: few; v_gene: TRBV4-1; d_gene: .; CDR3nt: TGCGCCAGCAGCCCCCCATTAGGGCAGGGGTCGAGGGAGCAGTACTTC; CDR3aa: CASSPPLGQGSREQYF
len: 16; j_gene: TRBJ2-7; abundance: many; v_gene: TRBV4-1; d_gene: .; CDR3nt: TGCGCCAGCAGCGGCGAAGATACGGGACTGCCCTACGAGCAGTACTTC; CDR3aa: CASSGEDTGLPYEQYF
len: 12; j_gene: TRBJ2-3; abundance: many; v_gene: TRBV12-3/TRBV12-4; d_gene: TRBD1; CDR3nt: TGTGCCAGCAGTCCGACAGGGAATACGCAGTATTTT; CDR3aa: CASSPTGNTQYF
len: 14; j_gene: TRBJ1-5; abundance: many; v_gene: TRBV6-5; d_gene: .; CDR3nt: TGTGCCAGCAGTTACTCTATAGCTTATCAGCCCCAGCATTTT; CDR3aa: CASSYSIAYQPQHF
len: 17; j_gene: TRBJ2-3; abundance: few; v_gene: TRBV9; d_gene: .; CDR3nt: TGTGCCAGCAGCGTAGCTACTTTGAGGGATCTCACAGATACGCAGTATTTT; CDR3aa: CASSVATLRDLTDTQYF
len: 15; j_gene: TRBJ2-3; abundance: few; v_gene: TRBV10-3; d_gene: .; CDR3nt: TGTGCCATCAGTGGGCAGGACGGGTCCACAGATACGCAGTATTTT; CDR3aa: CAISGQDGSTDTQYF
len: 13; j_gene: TRBJ2-3; abundance: many; v_gene: TRBV24-1; d_gene: .; CDR3nt: TGTGCCACCAGTGATCCACCGACAGATACGCAGTATTTT; CDR3aa: CATSDPPTDTQYF
len: 16; j_gene: TRBJ2-1; abundance: .; v_gene: TRBV5-1; d_gene: .; CDR3nt: TGCGCCAGCAGCTTGGAAGGCAGGAGGACGGACAATGAGCAGTTCTTC; CDR3aa: CASSLEGRRTDNEQFF
len: 14; j_gene: TRBJ2-5; abundance: few; v_gene: TRBV7-8; d_gene: .; CDR3nt: TGTGCCAGCAGCCGCGGACGGGTCCAAGAGACCCAGTACTTC; CDR3aa: CASSRGRVQETQYF
len: 13; j_gene: TRBJ1-2; abundance: .; v_gene: TRBV20-1; d_gene: TRBD1; CDR3nt: TGCAGTGCAAGGACAGGGAGCATCTATGGCTACACCTTC; CDR3aa: CSARTGSIYGYTF
len: 16; j_gene: TRBJ2-1; abundance: .; v_gene: TRBV6-4; d_gene: .; CDR3nt: TGTGCCAGCAGTGACTCTAGCGGCAGCTCCTACAATGAGCAGTTCTTC; CDR3aa: CASSDSSGSSYNEQFF
len: 16; j_gene: TRBJ2-4; abundance: few; v_gene: TRBV7-8; d_gene: .; CDR3nt: TGTGCCAGCAGCCGACGGACGGAACTAGCCAAAAACATTCAGTACTTC; CDR3aa: CASSRRTELAKNIQYF
len: 12; j_gene: TRBJ2-7; abundance: few; v_gene: TRBV29-1; d_gene: TRBD1; CDR3nt: TGCAGCGTGGGGACAGCTTCCTACGAGCAGTACTTC; CDR3aa: CSVGTASYEQYF
len: 14; j_gene: TRBJ2-1; abundance: many; v_gene: TRBV12-3/TRBV12-4; d_gene: TRBD2; CDR3nt: TGTGCCAGCAGGAGCGGGGGGGAGTACAATGAGCAGTTCTTC; CDR3aa: CASRSGGEYNEQFF
len: 14; j_gene: TRBJ1-1; abundance: few; v_gene: TRBV7-2; d_gene: .; CDR3nt: TGTGCCAGCAGCTTAATGGCCGCGAACACTGAAGCTTTCTTT; CDR3aa: CASSLMAANTEAFF
len: 12; j_gene: TRBJ1-4; abundance: .; v_gene: TRBV12-3/TRBV12-4; d_gene: .; CDR3nt: TGTGCCAGCAGCCCCCTCAGGGAAAAACTGTTTTTT; CDR3aa: CASSPLREKLFF
len: 16; j_gene: TRBJ2-2; abundance: many; v_gene: TRBV4-2; d_gene: TRBD1; CDR3nt: TGTGCCAGCAGCCAAGAGGCAGGGGGGAACACCGGGGAGCTGTTTTTT; CDR3aa: CASSQEAGGNTGELFF
len: 15; j_gene: TRBJ1-5; abundance: few; v_gene: TRBV6-5; d_gene: TRBD1; CDR3nt: TGTGCCAGCAGTTATGGCCAGGGGGGCAATCAGCCCCAGCATTTT; CDR3aa: CASSYGQGGNQPQHF
len: 14; j_gene: TRBJ1-1; abundance: .; v_gene: TRBV9; d_gene: .; CDR3nt: TGTGCCAGCAGCGCCTTGACAGGGAACACTGAAGCTTTCTTT; CDR3aa: CASSALTGNTEAFF
len: 14; j_gene: TRBJ1-4; abundance: few; v_gene: TRBV12-3/TRBV12-4; d_gene: .; CDR3nt: TGTGCCAGCAGCTTGGACAATATCTGGGAAAAACTGTTTTTT; CDR3aa: CASSLDNIWEKLFF
len: 14; j_gene: TRBJ2-2; abundance: few; v_gene: TRBV12-3/TRBV12-4; d_gene: .; CDR3nt: TGTGCCAGCAGTTTGTGGGGGGCCACCGGGGAGCTGTTTTTT; CDR3aa: CASSLWGATGELFF
len: 13; j_gene: TRBJ1-1; abundance: .; v_gene: TRBV19; d_gene: .; CDR3nt: TGTGCCACCCGAGGGCAGGTCGACACTGAAGCTTTCTTT; CDR3aa: CATRGQVDTEAFF
len: 11; j_gene: TRBJ2-7; abundance: .; v_gene: TRBV27; d_gene: .; CDR3nt: TGTGCCAGCAAAGTAGGGGTCGAGCAGTACTTC; CDR3aa: CASKVGVEQYF
len: 15; j_gene: TRBJ1-2; abundance: few; v_gene: TRBV20-1; d_gene: .; CDR3nt: TGCAGTGCTCACGCCACAGGGTCCGGTTTCTATGGCTACACCTTC; CDR3aa: CSAHATGSGFYGYTF
len: 15; j_gene: TRBJ2-3; abundance: many; v_gene: TRBV7-8; d_gene: .; CDR3nt: TGTGCCAGCAGCTTTGGTCTAACTAGCACAGATACGCAGTATTTT; CDR3aa: CASSFGLTSTDTQYF
len: 15; j_gene: TRBJ1-5; abundance: .; v_gene: TRBV15; d_gene: TRBD1; CDR3nt: TGTGCCACCAGCCTGAATCAGGGGGCAAATCAGCCCCAGCATTTT; CDR3aa: CATSLNQGANQPQHF
len: 14; j_gene: TRBJ1-5; abundance: few; v_gene: TRBV9; d_gene: .; CDR3nt: TGTGCCAGCAGCCCCGACAGGACCAATCAGCCCCAGCATTTT; CDR3aa: CASSPDRTNQPQHF
len: 15; j_gene: TRBJ1-6; abundance: few; v_gene: TRBV28; d_gene: TRBD1; CDR3nt: TGTGCCAGCCGACGGACAGGGGGCTTTAATTCACCCCTCCACTTT; CDR3aa: CASRRTGGFNSPLHF
len: 14; j_gene: TRBJ2-7; abundance: many; v_gene: TRBV7-9; d_gene: .; CDR3nt: TGTGCCAGCAGCTTCGCAGGACAGATCTACGAGCAGTACTTC; CDR3aa: CASSFAGQIYEQYF
len: 13; j_gene: TRBJ1-1; abundance: .; v_gene: TRBV7-9; d_gene: .; CDR3nt: TGTGCCAGCAGGGGACTGGGACCAATTGCATCTTTCTTT; CDR3aa: CASRGLGPIASFF
len: 14; j_gene: TRBJ1-1; abundance: many; v_gene: TRBV12-3/TRBV12-4; d_gene: .; CDR3nt: TGTGCCAGCAGTTTCTCAGGGGCGAACACTGAAGCTTTCTTT; CDR3aa: CASSFSGANTEAFF
len: 14; j_gene: TRBJ1-6; abundance: .; v_gene: TRBV9; d_gene: .; CDR3nt: TGTGCCAGCAGCGTCGCCTCCTATAATTCACCCCTCCACTTT; CDR3aa: CASSVASYNSPLHF
len: 15; j_gene: TRBJ2-6; abundance: .; v_gene: TRBV3-1; d_gene: .; CDR3nt: TGTGCCAGCACCCAAGGGCTCTCTGGGGCCAACGTCCTGACTTTC; CDR3aa: CASTQGLSGANVLTF